The 9 T cell receptor beta chains presented below share a single source sample, sequenced in a study of T cells in Graves' hyperthyroidism and ophthalmopathy. The source material, RNA transcripts, was used to amplify TCR beta CDR3 regions. The study used the HTBI primer set for a first-round RT-PCR of the TCR CDR3. In TCRdb, the multiplex PCR reads were re-called with MiXCR into one record per CDR3 protein. The sample holds over 700,000 distinct CDR3 sequences, over 35% seen once. The specimen sequenced was blood. These receptor sequences come from a woman between 35 and 50 years old with Graves' hyperthyroidism.

This clonotype was found many times. The chain is built from TRBV11-2 and TRBJ1-4; no firm D call. Looked up from germline, CDR1 is SGHAT and CDR2 is FQNNGV. Trimming pared 3 bases from V and 5 bases from J, leaving 7 bases between. This CDR3 region has 13 residues. CDR3 coding DNA: TGTGCCAGCAGCTTCGGCCTCAATGAAAAACTGTTTTTT. It specifies CASSFGLNEKLFF.

This clonotype was seen ten or more times. The V gene is TRBV19, the J gene TRBJ2-5; perhaps TRBD2 as D (6 bases). The CDR3 length is 13 residues. The germline V and J ends were trimmed by 6 bases and 4 bases, with 12 bases remaining between them. Germline CDR1 LNHDA, CDR2 SQIVND (reference sequence). The CDR3 is CASRRGGGETQYF. The CDR3 DNA reads as TGTGCCAGTAGAAGGGGAGGAGGAGAGACCCAGTACTTC.

This chain links TRBV13 with TRBJ1-3; possible D gene TRBD1, 6 bases. Germline assignment: CDR1 PRHDT and CDR2 FYEKMQ (reference sequence). V gave up 1 base and J gave up 5 bases, with 9 bases separating them. The CDR3 contains 14 residues. DNA of the CDR3: TGTGCCAGCAGCTTAGCGGACAGAAGAAACACCATATATTTT. Translation: CASSLADRRNTIYF. Full variable domain (rest looked up from reference TRBV13 and TRBJ1-3): AAGVIQSPRHLIKEKRETATLKCYPIPRHDTVYWYQQGPGQDPQFLISFYEKMQSDKGSIPDRFSAQQFSDYHSELNMSSLELGDSALYFCASSLADRRNTIYFGEGSWLTVV.

The V call is TRBV5-1, the J call TRBJ2-7; TRBD2 matches 12 bases. The trim removed 4 bases at V and 6 bases at J, leaving 8 bases unmatched. This CDR3 has 15 amino acids. In germline, CDR1 is SGHRS, CDR2 YFSETQ. The CDR3 DNA reads as TGCGCCAGCAGCACGGGACTAGCGGGTTCTACCGAGCAGTACTTC. This translates into CASSTGLAGSTEQYF.

This chain links TRBV29-1 with TRBJ2-7; 10 positions match TRBD2. This CDR3 has 12 residues. The junction had 2 bases not matched to a gene; V was cut back by 7 bases and J by 2 bases. Germline CDR1 SQVTM, CDR2 ANQGSEA. CDR3 loop: CSGTSGAYEQYF. The CDR3 nucleotides are TGCAGCGGGACTAGCGGCGCCTACGAGCAGTACTTC.

This chain connects TRBV7-2 to TRBJ2-7; TRBD1 might be the D (6 bases). The CDR3 is 15 residues long. Germline assignment: CDR1 SGHTA and CDR2 FQGNSA. Trimming stripped 6 bases from V and 4 bases from J, with 19 bases between. The CDR3 nucleotides read TGTGCCAGCAGTTTATGGAACAGGGCGGCATACGAGCAGTACTTC. Translation: CASSLWNRAAYEQYF.

The chain carries TRBV20-1 and TRBJ2-2, with D possibly being TRBD1 or TRBD2 (6 bases each). Germline V gene sequence: CDR1 DFQATT, CDR2 SNEGSKA (reference sequence). CDR3 length equals 13 residues. CDR3 region: CSAGGLTPGELFF. The CDR3, as DNA: TGCAGCGCCGGGGGCCTCACCCCCGGGGAGCTGTTTTTT.

A single count supports this clonotype. V and J are TRBV7-9 and TRBJ1-1, with no clear D. This CDR3 spans 13 amino acids. CDR1 and CDR2 (germline): SEHNR, FQNEAQ (reference sequence). Trimming removed 0 bases from V and 6 bases from J, with 8 bases in between. Here the CDR3 reads CASSLARTPEAFF. As DNA, the CDR3 is TGTGCCAGCAGCTTAGCACGGACCCCTGAAGCTTTCTTT.

In its sample, this clonotype was seen many times. The V call is TRBV25-1, the J call TRBJ1-2; TRBD1 is a possible D gene (6 bases). The CDR3 covers 13 residues. Trimming removed 2 bases from V and 2 bases from J, with 6 bases in between. CDR1 and CDR2 (germline): MGHDK, SYGVNS. This CDR3 is CASSEGQNYGYTF. The CDR3 region has the DNA TGTGCCAGCAGTGAAGGACAGAACTATGGCTACACCTTC.